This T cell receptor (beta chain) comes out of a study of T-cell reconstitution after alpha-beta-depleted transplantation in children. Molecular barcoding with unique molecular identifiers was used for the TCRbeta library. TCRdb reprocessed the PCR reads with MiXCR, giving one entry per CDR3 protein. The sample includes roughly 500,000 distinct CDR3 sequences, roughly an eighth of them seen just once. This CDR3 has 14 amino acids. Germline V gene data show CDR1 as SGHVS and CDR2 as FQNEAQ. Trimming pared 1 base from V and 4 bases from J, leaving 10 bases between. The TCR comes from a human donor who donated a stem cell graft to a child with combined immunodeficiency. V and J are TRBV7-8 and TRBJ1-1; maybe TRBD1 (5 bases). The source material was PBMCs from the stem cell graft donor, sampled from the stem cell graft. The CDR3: CASSLVAGPTEAFF. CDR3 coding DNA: TGTGCCAGCAGCTTAGTGGCGGGGCCCACTGAAGCTTTCTTT.